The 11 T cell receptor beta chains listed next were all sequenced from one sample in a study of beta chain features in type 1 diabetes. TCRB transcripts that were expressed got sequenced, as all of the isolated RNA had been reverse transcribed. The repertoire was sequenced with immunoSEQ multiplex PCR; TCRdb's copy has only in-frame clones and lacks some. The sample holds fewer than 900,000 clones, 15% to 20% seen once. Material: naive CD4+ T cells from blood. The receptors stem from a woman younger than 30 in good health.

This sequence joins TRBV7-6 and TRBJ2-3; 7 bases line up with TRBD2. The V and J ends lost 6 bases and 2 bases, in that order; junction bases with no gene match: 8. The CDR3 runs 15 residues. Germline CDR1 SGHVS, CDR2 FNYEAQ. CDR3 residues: CASSPYGGITDTQYF. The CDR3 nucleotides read TGTGCCAGCAGTCCCTACGGGGGGATCACAGATACGCAGTATTTT.

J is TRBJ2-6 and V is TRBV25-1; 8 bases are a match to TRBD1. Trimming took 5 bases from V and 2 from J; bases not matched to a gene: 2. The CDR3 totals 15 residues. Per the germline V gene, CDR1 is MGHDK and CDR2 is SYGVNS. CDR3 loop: CASSLQGAGANVLTF. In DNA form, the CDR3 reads TGTGCCAGCAGTTTACAGGGGGCTGGGGCCAACGTCCTGACTTTC.

CDR3 protein: CSGRGTDTQYF. DNA of the CDR3: TGCAGTGGGCGGGGCACAGATACGCAGTATTTT. This chain uses TRBV20-1 with TRBJ2-3; D may be TRBD2 (5 bases). Germline V gives CDR1 DFQATT, CDR2 SNEGSKA (reference sequence). This CDR3 comprises 11 residues. V lost 7 bases and J lost 1, with 6 bases in between.

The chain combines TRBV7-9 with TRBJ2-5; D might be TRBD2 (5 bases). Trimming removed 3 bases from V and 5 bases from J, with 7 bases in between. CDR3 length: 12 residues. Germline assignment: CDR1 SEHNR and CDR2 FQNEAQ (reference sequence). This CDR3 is CASSFGSETQYF. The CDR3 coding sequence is TGTGCCAGCAGCTTTGGGAGCGAGACCCAGTACTTC.

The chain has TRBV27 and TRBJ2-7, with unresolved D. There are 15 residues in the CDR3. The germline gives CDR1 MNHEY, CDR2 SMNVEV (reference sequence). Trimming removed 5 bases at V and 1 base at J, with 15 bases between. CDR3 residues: CASSPNTRPSYEQYF. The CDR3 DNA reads TGTGCCAGCAGTCCCAACACGCGCCCTTCCTACGAGCAGTACTTC.

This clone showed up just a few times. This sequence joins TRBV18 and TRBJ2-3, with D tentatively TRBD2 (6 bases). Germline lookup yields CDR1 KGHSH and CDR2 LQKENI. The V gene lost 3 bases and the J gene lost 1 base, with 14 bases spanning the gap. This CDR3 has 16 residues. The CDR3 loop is CASSPIAGIGTDTQYF. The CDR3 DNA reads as TGTGCCAGCTCACCGATCGCGGGGATTGGCACAGATACGCAGTATTTT. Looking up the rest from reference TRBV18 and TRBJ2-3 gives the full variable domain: NAGVMQNPRHLVRRRGQEARLRCSPMKGHSHVYWYRQLPEEGLKFMVYLQKENIIDESGMPKERFSAEFPKEGPSILRIQQVVRGDSAAYFCASSPIAGIGTDTQYFGPGTRLTVL.

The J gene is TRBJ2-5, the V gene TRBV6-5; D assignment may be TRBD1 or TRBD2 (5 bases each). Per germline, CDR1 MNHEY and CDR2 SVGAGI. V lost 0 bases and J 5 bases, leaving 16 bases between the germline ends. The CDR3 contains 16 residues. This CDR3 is CASSYSPDPRGETQYF. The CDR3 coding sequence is TGTGCCAGCAGTTACTCCCCGGACCCGAGGGGCGAGACCCAGTACTTC.

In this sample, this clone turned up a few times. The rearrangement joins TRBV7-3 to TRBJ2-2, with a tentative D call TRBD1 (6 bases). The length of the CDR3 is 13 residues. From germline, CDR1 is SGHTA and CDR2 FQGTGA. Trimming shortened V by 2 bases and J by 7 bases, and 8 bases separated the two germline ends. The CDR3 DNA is TGTGCCAGCAGCTTACAGGGGAGCGGGGAGCTGTTTTTT. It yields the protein CASSLQGSGELFF.

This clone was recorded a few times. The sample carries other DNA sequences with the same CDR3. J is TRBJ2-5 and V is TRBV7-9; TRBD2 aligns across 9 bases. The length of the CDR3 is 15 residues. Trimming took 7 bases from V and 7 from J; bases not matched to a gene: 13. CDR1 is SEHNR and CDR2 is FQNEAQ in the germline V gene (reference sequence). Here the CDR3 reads CASTPSGTEGRTQYF. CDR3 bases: TGTGCCAGCACTCCTAGCGGGACGGAGGGTCGGACCCAGTACTTC. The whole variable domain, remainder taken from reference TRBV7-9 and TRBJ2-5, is DTGVSQNPRHKITKRGQNVTFRCDPISEHNRLYWYRQTLGQGPEFLTYFQNEAQLEKSRLLSDRFSAERPKGSFSTLEIQRTEQGDSAMYLCASTPSGTEGRTQYFGPGTRLLVL.

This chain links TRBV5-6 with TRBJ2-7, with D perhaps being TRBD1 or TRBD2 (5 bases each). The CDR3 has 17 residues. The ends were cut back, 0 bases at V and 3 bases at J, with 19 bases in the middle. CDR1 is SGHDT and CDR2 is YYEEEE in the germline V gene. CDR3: CASSLVSVGPGGYEQYF. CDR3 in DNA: TGTGCCAGCAGCTTGGTGTCAGTGGGTCCTGGGGGCTACGAGCAGTACTTC.

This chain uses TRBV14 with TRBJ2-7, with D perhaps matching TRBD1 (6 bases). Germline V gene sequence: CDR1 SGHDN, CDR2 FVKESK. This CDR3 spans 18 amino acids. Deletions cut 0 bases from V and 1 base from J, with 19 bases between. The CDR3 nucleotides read TGTGCCAGCAGCCAAGATAGGGGCCGCAGGGGATGGTCCTACGAGCAGTACTTC. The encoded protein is CASSQDRGRRGWSYEQYF.